This T cell receptor beta chain was sequenced for a study of cytomegalovirus exposure and HLA in healthy donors. Points from the study as a whole: An observed cluster of highly shared sequence variants was recorded as a likely sequencing artifact.

60 Vbeta and 13 Jbeta primers were used in PCR. Source study methods: The authors later counted about 80 million unique TCR beta chains, 9.5 million to 13 million of them shared. Clones were read by immunoSEQ multiplex PCR, and TCRdb kept only the in-frame ones, dropping some. That table furnishes V, J and clone size, whereas the DNA furnished D and trimming. The repertoire holds 200,000 to 250,000 clones, with 55% to 75% as singletons. Details on this clone: Its target is unknown.

CDR1 and CDR2 from the germline V gene are SNHLY and FYNNEI. V dropped 6 bases and J dropped 1 base, with 12 bases sitting between them. The CDR3 has 14 amino acids. This sequence joins TRBV2 and TRBJ1-1; possibly TRBD1 for D (6 bases). The clonotype was recovered from a man between 40 and 49 years old in good health and CMV-seropositive. Input material: PBMCs. CDR3 amino acids: CASRTQGANTEAFF. The CDR3 DNA reads as TGTGCCAGCAGAACACAGGGCGCGAACACTGAAGCTTTCTTT.